Presented here are 18 T cell receptor beta chains from one specimen sequenced in a study of human T cells and chemical hapten exposure. One entry per CDR3 protein results from TCRdb running MiXCR on the RACE reads. Of 150,000 to 200,000 distinct CDR3 sequences in the sample, approximately 30% were seen once. As to time point: patch test 3, about 24 weeks after DPC sensitization. The treatment is: therapeutic diphenylcyclopropenone sensitization with weekly scalp DPC. Sequenced material: whole blood, taken in connection with sensitization to the hapten diphenylcyclopropenone (DPC). These receptors were taken from a woman younger than 30 with alopecia areata. Some clones in this sample may be carry-over from other donors' samples.

The chain employs TRBV6-2 or TRBV6-3 and TRBJ2-5, with 7 bases matching TRBD1. The CDR3 is 14 amino acids. V shed 8 bases and J 5 bases; nucleotides not matched to a gene: 11. CDR1 and CDR2 from the germline V gene are MNHEY and SVGEGT. CDR3 sequence reads: CASASSRGRETQYF. CDR3 in DNA: TGTGCCAGCGCCTCCTCGAGGGGGCGGGAGACCCAGTACTTC.

This rearrangement joins TRBV27 to TRBJ2-2; 9 nucleotides line up with TRBD1. Unmatched junction bases numbered 6, after V lost 5 bases and J lost 2 bases. The CDR3 loop spans 16 amino acids. The germline V gene encodes CDR1 MNHEY and CDR2 SMNVEV (reference sequence). The chain's CDR3 is CASSPRQGDNTGELFF. The DNA for the CDR3 is TGTGCCAGCAGTCCCCGACAGGGGGATAACACCGGGGAGCTGTTTTTT.

This clonotype was detected only a few times. The V and J genes are TRBV6-2 or TRBV6-3 and TRBJ1-1; 8 bases map to TRBD1. CDR3 length: 17 residues. In germline, CDR1 is MNHEY, CDR2 SVGEGT. The V segment lost 3 bases and the J segment 4 bases; nucleotides outside the gene matches: 13. The CDR3 region has the DNA TGTGCCAGCAGTTATATATCTGGGTGGACAGGGAGCACTGAAGCTTTCTTT. It encodes CASSYISGWTGSTEAFF.

This clonotype occurred a few times. The gene calls are TRBV6-5 and TRBJ1-1, with D unresolved. The CDR3 is 13 residues long. Germline-derived CDR1 and CDR2 are MNHEY and SVGAGI. Between the trimmed V and J ends, which lost 4 bases and 5 bases, there was a span of 11 bases. The CDR3 is CASSWGSGTEAFF. CDR3 nucleotides: TGTGCCAGCAGTTGGGGTAGTGGAACTGAAGCTTTCTTT.

This clonotype was seen more than once but under ten times. CDR3 sequence (DNA): TGCGCCAGCAGTGGGGGAGGAGGGAGCAATCAGCCCCAGCATTTT. Protein sequence: CASSGGGGSNQPQHF. The V and J genes are TRBV10-2 and TRBJ1-5; D is unresolved. Germline CDR1 WSHSY, CDR2 SAAADI. The CDR3 runs to 15 residues. V shed 4 bases and J shed 1 base, with 11 bases lying between them.

J is TRBJ1-1 and V is TRBV27, with 7 bases lining up with TRBD1. Looked up from germline, CDR1 is MNHEY and CDR2 is SMNVEV (reference sequence). The ends lost 6 bases at V and 3 bases at J; junction bases unmatched: 4. The CDR3 totals 13 residues. The CDR3 here is CASRNRGDTEAFF. The CDR3 DNA reads TGTGCCAGCAGAAACAGGGGTGACACTGAAGCTTTCTTT.

This chain connects TRBV9 to TRBJ2-7, with TRBD2 matching over 8 bases. V trimming: 3 bases; J trimming: 4 bases; junction bases outside the gene matches: 3. The germline V gene encodes CDR1 SGDLS and CDR2 YYNGEE. This CDR3 spans 13 amino acids. CDR3 amino acids: CASSGGLEYEQYF. The CDR3, as DNA: TGTGCCAGCAGCGGGGGACTAGAGTACGAGCAGTACTTC.

This clonotype was observed a handful of times. V and J are TRBV13 and TRBJ2-5, with TRBD2 matching over 12 bases. The germline V gene has CDR1 PRHDT and CDR2 FYEKMQ (reference sequence). The junction had 2 bases not matched to a gene; V was cut back by 1 base and J by 5 bases. The CDR3 consists of 15 residues. The CDR3 DNA follows: TGTGCCAGCAGCTTAGAACTAGCGGGAGGTGAGACCCAGTACTTC. The encoded protein is CASSLELAGGETQYF.

This clonotype was counted between two and nine times. The CDR3 protein is CSAPRGAGYTF. The CDR3 region has the DNA TGCAGTGCTCCGCGGGGGGCTGGCTACACCTTC. The genes are TRBV20-1 and TRBJ1-2, with D maybe TRBD1 (6 bases). V gave up 5 bases and J gave up 7 bases, with 11 bases separating them. This CDR3 spans 11 amino acids. From germline, CDR1 is DFQATT and CDR2 SNEGSKA (reference sequence).

Only a few counts were recorded for this clonotype. The gene calls are TRBV27 and TRBJ2-1; 9 nucleotides align to TRBD2. V lost 3 bases and J lost 8; bases outside the gene matches: 11. CDR3 size: 16 residues. Germline V CDR1 and CDR2: MNHEY, SMNVEV (reference sequence). This CDR3 is CASSFIGGGGRHEQFF. For the CDR3, the DNA is TGTGCCAGCAGTTTTATCGGCGGGGGGGGTAGGCATGAGCAGTTCTTC.

The chain links TRBV4-3 to TRBJ1-3, with 7 bases lining up with TRBD1. Trimming cost V 0 bases and J 2 bases; bases outside gene matches: 10. Germline CDR1 is LGHNA and CDR2 is YSLEER. The CDR3 has 18 residues. CDR3 in amino acids: CASSQDPQGGSAGNTIYF. The CDR3 DNA reads as TGCGCCAGCAGCCAAGATCCCCAGGGGGGCTCCGCTGGAAACACCATATATTTT.

The chain carries TRBV7-2 and TRBJ1-2; TRBD1 agrees at 7 bases. CDR3 size: 13 residues. Germline V gene data show CDR1 as SGHTA and CDR2 as FQGNSA. The J segment lost 8 bases and the V segment lost 5 bases, leaving 8 bases of the junction unmatched. DNA of the CDR3: TGTGCCAGCAGCCCCTCGGAGGGGGCGGGCTACACCTTC. Protein product: CASSPSEGAGYTF.

The chain joins TRBV10-3 to TRBJ2-7; TRBD2 is a possible D gene (5 bases). Germline CDR1 ENHRY, CDR2 SYGVKD. The ends were cut back, 4 bases at V and 3 bases at J, with 10 bases in the middle. The CDR3 is 13 amino acids. CDR3 residues: CAISGRGLYEQYF. CDR3 sequence (DNA): TGTGCCATCAGTGGTAGAGGACTCTACGAGCAGTACTTC.

The chain links TRBV5-1 to TRBJ1-5, with TRBD1 as a possible D gene (6 bases). The CDR3 length is 15 residues. Germline V gene sequence: CDR1 SGHRS, CDR2 YFSETQ. With 4 bases removed from V and 2 bases from J, the gap between germline ends came to 13 bases. The CDR3 protein is CASSPTGGRNQPQHF. The CDR3 nucleotides read TGCGCCAGCAGCCCCACGGGGGGCCGCAATCAGCCCCAGCATTTT.

The rearrangement joins TRBV18 to TRBJ1-5; 7 bases line up with TRBD1. The germline gives CDR1 KGHSH, CDR2 LQKENI. Losses at the gene ends were 0 bases for V and 3 bases for J; bases not matched to a gene: 2. The CDR3 totals 15 residues. In DNA form, the CDR3 reads TGTGCCAGCTCACCACCTGGGACAGACAATCAGCCCCAGCATTTT. It is translated as CASSPPGTDNQPQHF.

In DNA form, the CDR3 reads TGTGCCATCAGTGAGTCGACCGTAGGGAACACTGAAGCTTTCTTT. The encoded protein is CAISESTVGNTEAFF. The chain combines TRBV10-3 with TRBJ1-1, with D hard to call. The CDR3 contains 15 residues. Germline V CDR1 and CDR2: ENHRY, SYGVKD. V dropped 0 bases and J dropped 1 base, with 9 bases sitting between them.

V and J are TRBV3-1 and TRBJ2-7; D remains ambiguous. The germline V and J ends were trimmed by 4 bases and 3 bases, with 7 bases remaining between them. The germline V gene encodes CDR1 LGHDT and CDR2 YNNKEL (reference sequence). The CDR3 is 12 amino acids. The CDR3 nucleotides are TGTGCCAGCAGCCGCCTAAGCTACGAGCAGTACTTC. Translating it yields CASSRLSYEQYF.

This clonotype appeared a few times. The chain combines TRBV6-2 or TRBV6-3 with TRBJ2-2; D may correspond to TRBD1 or TRBD2 (5 bases each). Trimming removed 2 bases from V and 4 bases from J, with 14 bases in between. The CDR3 contains 16 residues. The V gene's germline CDR1 is MNHEY and CDR2 SVGEGT. CDR3 coding DNA: TGTGCCAGCAGTTACGATTGGGGGAGAGGCACCGGGGAGCTGTTTTTT. The encoded protein is CASSYDWGRGTGELFF.